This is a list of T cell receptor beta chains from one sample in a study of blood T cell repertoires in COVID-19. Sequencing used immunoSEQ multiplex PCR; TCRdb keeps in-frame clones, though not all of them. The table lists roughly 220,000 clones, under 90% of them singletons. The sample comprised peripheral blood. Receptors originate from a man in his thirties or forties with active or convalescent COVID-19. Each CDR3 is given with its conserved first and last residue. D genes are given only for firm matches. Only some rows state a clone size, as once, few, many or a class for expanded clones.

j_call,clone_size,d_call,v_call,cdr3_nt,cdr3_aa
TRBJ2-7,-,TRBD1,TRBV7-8,TGTGCCAGCAGTGGGGGGGGACAGGGAATCCCCCGTTACGAGCAGTACTTC,CASSGGGQGIPRYEQYF
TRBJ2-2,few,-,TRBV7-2,TGTGCCAGCAGCTACAGCACCGGGGAGCTGTTTTTT,CASSYSTGELFF
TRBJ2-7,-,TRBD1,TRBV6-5,TGTGCCAGCAGACAGGGACAGCTCTCCTACGAGCAGTACTTC,CASRQGQLSYEQYF
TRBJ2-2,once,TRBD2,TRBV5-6,TGTGCCAGCAGCCCAAACCCTCGACTAGCGGGAGAGCGCACCGGGGAGCTGTTTTTT,CASSPNPRLAGERTGELFF
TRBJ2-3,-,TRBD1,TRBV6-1,TGTGCCAGCAGTGAGCTCGGACAGGGGGCGTGGAATACGCAGTATTTT,CASSELGQGAWNTQYF
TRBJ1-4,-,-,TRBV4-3,TGCGCCAGCAGCCAGGCCCTTGAGGAGGAAAAACTGTTTTTT,CASSQALEEEKLFF
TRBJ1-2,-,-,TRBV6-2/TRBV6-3,TGTGCCAGCAGCACAGGTGCATGGGGCTACACCTTC,CASSTGAWGYTF
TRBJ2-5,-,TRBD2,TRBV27,TGTGCCAGCAGTTTTAGTTTAGCGGGGCCCCAAGAGACCCAGTACTTC,CASSFSLAGPQETQYF
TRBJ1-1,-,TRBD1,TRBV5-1,TGCGCCAGCAGCTCGGCCAGAAGACAGGGTTACACTGAAGCTTTCTTT,CASSSARRQGYTEAFF
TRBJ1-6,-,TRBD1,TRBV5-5,TGTGCCAGCAGCTTGGCCGGGACAGAAAACAAAAACTTT,CASSLAGTENKNF
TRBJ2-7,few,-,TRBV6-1,TGTGCCAGCAGTGACCAAGGGGGTACAGGCACGTCCTACGAGCAGTACTTC,CASSDQGGTGTSYEQYF
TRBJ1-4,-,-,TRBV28,TGTGCCAGCAGTTTACGACAGCGGGGGGCGCCTGGAAAACTGTTTTTT,CASSLRQRGAPGKLFF
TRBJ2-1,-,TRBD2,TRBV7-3,TGTGCCAGCAGCTTGGGACTAGCGGGCCCAATGAATGAGCAGTTCTTC,CASSLGLAGPMNEQFF
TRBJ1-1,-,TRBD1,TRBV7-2,TGTGCCAGCAGCTCTCAGGGGGCTGTTAACACTGAAGCTTTCTTT,CASSSQGAVNTEAFF
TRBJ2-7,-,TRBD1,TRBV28,TGTGCCAGCAGATTGGACAGGCTGTACTACGAGCAGTACTTC,CASRLDRLYYEQYF
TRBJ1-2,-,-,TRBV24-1,TGTGCCACCAGTGACCCCGGGGGAATCTATGGCTACACCTTC,CATSDPGGIYGYTF
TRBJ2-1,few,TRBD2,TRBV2,TGTGCCAGCAGTCGACTAGCGGGCTACAATGAGCAGTTCTTC,CASSRLAGYNEQFF
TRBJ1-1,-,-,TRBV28,TGTGCCAGCAGTTTTTCCCCCGGGGGGAACACTGAAGCTTTCTTT,CASSFSPGGNTEAFF
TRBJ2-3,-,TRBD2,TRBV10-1,TGCGCCAGCAGTGAGGCCCCCGGGCGGGAGGGGACAGATACGCAGTATTTT,CASSEAPGREGTDTQYF
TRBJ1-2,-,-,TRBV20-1,TGCAGTGCTAGTGCGAGTTGGGGCTACACCTTC,CSASASWGYTF
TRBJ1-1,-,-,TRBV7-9,TGTGCCAGCAGCCTAGTAAACACTGAAGCTTTCTTT,CASSLVNTEAFF
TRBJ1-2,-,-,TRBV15,TGTGCCACCACCAGGGGAGGGTCGGGGACTAACTATGGCTACACCTTC,CATTRGGSGTNYGYTF
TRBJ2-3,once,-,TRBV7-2,TGTGCCAGCAGCTTTAGGGGGAGCGCCACAGATACGCAGTATTTT,CASSFRGSATDTQYF
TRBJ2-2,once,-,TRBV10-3,TGTGCCACAGCGGCTGTCCTCACCGGGGAGCTGTTTTTT,CATAAVLTGELFF
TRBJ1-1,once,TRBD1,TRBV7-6,TGTGCCAGCTCCGGACAGGGCCAGACTGAAGCTTTCTTT,CASSGQGQTEAFF
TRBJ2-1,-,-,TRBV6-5,TGTGCCAGCAGTTACGCCACAGGGTTTGGGGACAATGAGCAGTTCTTC,CASSYATGFGDNEQFF
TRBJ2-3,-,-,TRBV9,TGTGCCAGCAGCGTAAGTCAGGGCACAGATACGCAGTATTTT,CASSVSQGTDTQYF
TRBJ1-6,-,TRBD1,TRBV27,TGTGCCAGCAGGTCCGGGACAGTAAATTCACCCCTCCACTTT,CASRSGTVNSPLHF
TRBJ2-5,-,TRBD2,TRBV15,TGTGCCACCAGCACTTCGACTAGCGGGGGGCAAGAGACCCAGTACTTC,CATSTSTSGGQETQYF
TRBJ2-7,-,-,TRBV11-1,TGTGCCAGCAGCTTAGGACAGGGACTTTACGAGCAGTACTTC,CASSLGQGLYEQYF
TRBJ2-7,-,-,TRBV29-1,TGCAGCGTTGCTGACAGCTCCTACGAGCAGTACTTC,CSVADSSYEQYF
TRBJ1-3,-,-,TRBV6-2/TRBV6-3,TGTGCCAGCAGTTACCGAGGAAGCTCTGGAAACACCATATATTTT,CASSYRGSSGNTIYF
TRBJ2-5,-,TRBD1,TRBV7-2,TGTGCCAGCAGCTTTGGACAGGTAGAGACCCAGTACTTC,CASSFGQVETQYF
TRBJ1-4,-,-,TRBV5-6,TGTGCCAGCAGCTTGACCCCCGGGGGAGGGACATTTAATGAAAAACTGTTTTTT,CASSLTPGGGTFNEKLFF
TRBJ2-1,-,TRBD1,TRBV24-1,TGTGCCACCGGGGACAGGGGGGATGAGCAGTTCTTC,CATGDRGDEQFF
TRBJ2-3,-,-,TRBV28,TGTGCCAGCAGTTTAATGGCAGGGAGGACAGATACGCAGTATTTT,CASSLMAGRTDTQYF
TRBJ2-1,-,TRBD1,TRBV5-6,TGTGCCAGCAGCTTTCTTGGGACAGGATATTACAATGAGCAGTTCTTC,CASSFLGTGYYNEQFF
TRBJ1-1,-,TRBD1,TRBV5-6,TGTGCCAGCAGCTTGTTACAGGGGACGATGAACACTGAAGCTTTCTTT,CASSLLQGTMNTEAFF
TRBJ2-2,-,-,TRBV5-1,TGCGCCAGCAGCATTGGACAGATCCTCACCGGGGAGCTGTTTTTT,CASSIGQILTGELFF
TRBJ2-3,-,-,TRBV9,TGTGCCAGCAGCGTATCCCGGAGAAGAAGTGAGGCCGATACGCAGTATTTT,CASSVSRRRSEADTQYF
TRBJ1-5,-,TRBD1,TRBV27,TGTGCCAGCAGTTTAACCGGACAGGGCCATCAGCCCCAGCATTTT,CASSLTGQGHQPQHF
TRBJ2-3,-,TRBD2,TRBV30,TGTGCCTGGAGTCGGACCGGGACTAGGCTCACAGATACGCAGTATTTT,CAWSRTGTRLTDTQYF
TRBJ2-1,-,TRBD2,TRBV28,TGTGCCAGCAGTTTTGGACTAGTCAACAATGAGCAGTTCTTC,CASSFGLVNNEQFF
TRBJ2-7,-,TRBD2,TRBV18,TGTGCCAGCTCACCAAATTCCCAAACACCTAGCGGGAAGTCGGCCTACGAGCAGTACTTC,CASSPNSQTPSGKSAYEQYF
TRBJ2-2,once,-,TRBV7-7,TGTGCTAGCAGACTCACAGGGAACACCGGGGAGCTGTTTTTT,CASRLTGNTGELFF
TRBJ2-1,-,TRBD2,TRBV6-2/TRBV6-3,TGTGCCAGCAACCCAGCGGGAACCTACAATGAGCAGTTCTTC,CASNPAGTYNEQFF
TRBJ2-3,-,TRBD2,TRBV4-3,TGCGCCAGCAGCCGGGGGACTAGCGGGATTTCGGCAGATACGCAGTATTTT,CASSRGTSGISADTQYF
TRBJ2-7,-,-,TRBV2,TGTGCCAGCAGGGAGGCCCACGAGCAGTACTTC,CASREAHEQYF
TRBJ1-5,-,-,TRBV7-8,TGTGCCAGCAGCTTTAATACGGGATCCAATCAGCCCCAGCATTTT,CASSFNTGSNQPQHF
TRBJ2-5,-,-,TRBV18,TGTGCCAGCTCTCGCACAGGGGAGACCCAGTACTTC,CASSRTGETQYF
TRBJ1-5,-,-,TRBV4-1,TGCGCCAGCAGCCAAGCGGGGGGTATGAATCAGCCCCAGCATTTT,CASSQAGGMNQPQHF